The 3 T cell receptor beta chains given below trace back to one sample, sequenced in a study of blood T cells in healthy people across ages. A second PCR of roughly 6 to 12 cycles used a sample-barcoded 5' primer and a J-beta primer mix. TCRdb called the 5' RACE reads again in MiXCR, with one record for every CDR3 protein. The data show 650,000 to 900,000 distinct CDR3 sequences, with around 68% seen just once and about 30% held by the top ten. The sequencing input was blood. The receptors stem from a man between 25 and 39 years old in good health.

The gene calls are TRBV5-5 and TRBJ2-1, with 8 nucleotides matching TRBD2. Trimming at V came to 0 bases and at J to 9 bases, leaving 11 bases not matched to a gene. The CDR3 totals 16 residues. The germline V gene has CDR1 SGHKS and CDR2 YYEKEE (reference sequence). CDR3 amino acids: CASSLEVAGLSGEQFF. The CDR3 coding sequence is TGTGCCAGCAGCTTGGAGGTAGCGGGGCTTTCTGGTGAGCAGTTCTTC.

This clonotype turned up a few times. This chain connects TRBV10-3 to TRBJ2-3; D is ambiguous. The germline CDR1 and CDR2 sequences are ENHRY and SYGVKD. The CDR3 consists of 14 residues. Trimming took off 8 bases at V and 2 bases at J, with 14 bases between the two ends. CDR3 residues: CAIQRTESTDTQYF. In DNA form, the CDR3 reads TGTGCCATCCAGAGAACAGAATCCACAGATACGCAGTATTTT.

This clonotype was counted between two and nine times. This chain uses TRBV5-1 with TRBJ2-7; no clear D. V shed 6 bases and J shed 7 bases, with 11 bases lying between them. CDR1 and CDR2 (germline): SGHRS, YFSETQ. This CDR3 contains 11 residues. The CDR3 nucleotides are TGCGCCAGCACCTACCTAGGTGAGCAGTACTTC. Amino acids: CASTYLGEQYF.